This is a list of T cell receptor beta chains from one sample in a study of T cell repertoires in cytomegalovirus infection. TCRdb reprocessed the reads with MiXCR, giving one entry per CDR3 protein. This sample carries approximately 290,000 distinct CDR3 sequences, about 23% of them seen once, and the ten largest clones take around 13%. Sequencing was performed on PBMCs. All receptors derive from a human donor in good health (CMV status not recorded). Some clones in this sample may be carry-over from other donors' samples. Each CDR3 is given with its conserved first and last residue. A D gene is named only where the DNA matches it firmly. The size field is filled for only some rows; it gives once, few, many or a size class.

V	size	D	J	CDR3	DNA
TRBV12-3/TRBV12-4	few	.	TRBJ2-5	CASSLDFQETQYF	TGTGCCAGCAGCCTGGACTTCCAAGAGACCCAGTACTTC
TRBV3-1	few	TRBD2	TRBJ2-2	CASSWGLAANTGELFF	TGTGCCAGCAGCTGGGGACTAGCGGCGAACACCGGGGAGCTGTTTTTT
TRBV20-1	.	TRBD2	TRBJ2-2	CSARVPSGGPTGELFF	TGCAGTGCTAGAGTTCCCAGCGGGGGTCCCACCGGGGAGCTGTTTTTT
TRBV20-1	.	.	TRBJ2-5	CSAPGLASKETQYF	TGCAGTGCTCCGGGTCTAGCCTCCAAAGAGACCCAGTACTTC
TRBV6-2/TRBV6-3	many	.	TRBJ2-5	CASRPVGGQETQYF	TGTGCCAGCCGCCCGGTGGGAGGACAAGAGACCCAGTACTTC
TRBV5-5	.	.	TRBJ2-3	CASSRREGTDTQYF	TGTGCCAGCAGCCGTCGTGAGGGCACAGATACGCAGTATTTT
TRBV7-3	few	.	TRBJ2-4	CASSRGIGNIQYF	TGTGCCAGCAGCCGAGGGATTGGAAACATTCAGTACTTC
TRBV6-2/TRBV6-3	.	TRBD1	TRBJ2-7	CASFDEAGGVYEQYF	TGTGCCAGCTTCGACGAGGCAGGGGGTGTCTACGAGCAGTACTTC
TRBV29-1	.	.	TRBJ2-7	CSVGWGVGYEQYF	TGCAGCGTTGGCTGGGGGGTCGGCTACGAGCAGTACTTC
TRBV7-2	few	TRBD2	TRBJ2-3	CASSLELAPDTQYF	TGTGCCAGCAGCTTAGAACTAGCGCCAGATACGCAGTATTTT
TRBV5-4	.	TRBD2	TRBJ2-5	CASSSTSGKETQYF	TGTGCCAGCAGCTCGACTAGCGGGAAAGAGACCCAGTACTTC
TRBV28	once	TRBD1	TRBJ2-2	CASSLGQGSSGELFF	TGTGCCAGCAGTTTAGGACAGGGTAGCTCCGGGGAGCTGTTTTTT
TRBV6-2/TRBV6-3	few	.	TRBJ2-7	CASSNPTGRSYEQYF	TGTGCCAGCAGTAACCCGACGGGTCGGTCCTACGAGCAGTACTTC
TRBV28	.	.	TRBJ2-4	CASSLPGPQGGIQYF	TGTGCCAGCAGTTTACCCGGACCCCAGGGGGGCATTCAGTACTTC
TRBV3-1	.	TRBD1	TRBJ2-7	CASSKGQGYEQYF	TGTGCCAGCAGCAAGGGACAGGGCTACGAGCAGTACTTC
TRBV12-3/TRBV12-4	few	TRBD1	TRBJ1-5	CASSLFGTGNQPQHF	TGTGCCAGCAGCCTTTTCGGGACAGGGAATCAGCCCCAGCATTTT
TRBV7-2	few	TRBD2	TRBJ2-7	CASSLGWGTSGSYEQYF	TGTGCCAGCAGCTTAGGGTGGGGGACTAGCGGCTCCTACGAGCAGTACTTC
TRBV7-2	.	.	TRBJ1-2	CASSLYPGTRGGYTF	TGTGCCAGCAGTTTGTACCCTGGGACAAGAGGAGGCTACACCTTC
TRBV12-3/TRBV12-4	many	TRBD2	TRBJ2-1	CASRPGTSSYNEQFF	TGTGCCAGCAGGCCCGGGACTAGCAGTTACAATGAGCAGTTCTTC
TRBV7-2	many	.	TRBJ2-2	CASSLSTRGELFF	TGTGCCAGCAGCTTATCCACACGCGGGGAGCTGTTTTTT
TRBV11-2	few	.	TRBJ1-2	CASSLMDGSYGYTF	TGTGCCAGCAGCTTAATGGACGGCAGCTATGGCTACACCTTC
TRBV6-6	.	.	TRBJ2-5	CASSYPPPSETQYF	TGTGCCAGCAGTTACCCTCCTCCATCGGAGACCCAGTACTTC
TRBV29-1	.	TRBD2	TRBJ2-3	CSGGVGGDTQYF	TGCAGCGGGGGGGTGGGGGGGGATACGCAGTATTTT
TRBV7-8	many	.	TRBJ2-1	CASSPYINEQFF	TGTGCCAGCAGCCCTTATATCAATGAGCAGTTCTTC
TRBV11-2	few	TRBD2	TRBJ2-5	CASSFPGLAGRGVETQYF	TGTGCCAGCAGCTTCCCTGGACTAGCGGGAAGGGGGGTGGAGACCCAGTACTTC
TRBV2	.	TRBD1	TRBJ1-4	CASSDRTGQREKLFF	TGTGCCAGCAGCGACAGGACAGGCCAGAGGGAAAAACTGTTTTTT
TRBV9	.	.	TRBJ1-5	CASSTGGEDAQHF	TGTGCCAGCAGCACGGGGGGTGAGGACGCCCAGCATTTT
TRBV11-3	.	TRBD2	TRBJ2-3	CASSLALAGNTDTQYF	TGTGCCAGCAGCTTAGCCCTAGCGGGTAACACAGATACGCAGTATTTT
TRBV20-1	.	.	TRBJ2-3	CSAIGLSRADTQYF	TGCAGTGCTATAGGACTCTCCCGGGCAGATACGCAGTATTTT
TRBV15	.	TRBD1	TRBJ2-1	CATSTGTGGFPSTYNEQFF	TGTGCCACCAGCACCGGGACAGGGGGTTTTCCCTCGACCTACAATGAGCAGTTCTTC
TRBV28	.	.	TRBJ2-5	CASRTGGTGETQYF	TGTGCCAGCAGAACTGGAGGGACGGGAGAGACCCAGTACTTC
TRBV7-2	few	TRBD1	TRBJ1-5	CASSTRGQGQPQHF	TGTGCCAGCAGCACCAGGGGGCAGGGTCAGCCCCAGCATTTT
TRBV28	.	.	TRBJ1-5	CASRDNQGSQPQHF	TGTGCCAGCAGGGATAACCAGGGGTCTCAGCCCCAGCATTTT
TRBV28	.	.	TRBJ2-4	CASSLLVGSIQYF	TGTGCCAGCAGTTTATTGGTCGGGAGCATTCAGTACTTC
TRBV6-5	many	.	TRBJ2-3	CASSYGGTNTDTQYF	TGTGCCAGCAGTTACGGAGGGACAAACACAGATACGCAGTATTTT
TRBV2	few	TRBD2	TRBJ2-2	CASTGGLAGTGELFF	TGTGCCAGCACTGGAGGACTAGCGGGAACCGGGGAGCTGTTTTTT
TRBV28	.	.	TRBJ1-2	CASRETAGNYGYTF	TGTGCCAGCCGCGAGACAGCCGGTAACTATGGCTACACCTTC
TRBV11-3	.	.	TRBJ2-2	CASSLDSDTSNTGELFF	TGTGCCAGCAGCTTAGACTCGGACACATCGAACACCGGGGAGCTGTTTTTT
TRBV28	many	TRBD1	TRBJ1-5	CATGTGRTISNQPQHF	TGTGCCACCGGGACAGGGAGAACTATAAGCAATCAGCCCCAGCATTTT
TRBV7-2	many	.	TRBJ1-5	CASSIQGSRQPQHF	TGTGCCAGCAGCATACAGGGTAGTCGCCAGCCCCAGCATTTT
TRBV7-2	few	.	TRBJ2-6	CASSLVPSSGANVLTF	TGTGCCAGCAGCTTAGTACCAAGCTCTGGGGCCAACGTCCTGACTTTC
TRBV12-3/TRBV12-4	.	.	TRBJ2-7	CASSQPRTKYEQYF	TGTGCCAGCAGCCAACCCAGGACCAAATACGAGCAGTACTTC
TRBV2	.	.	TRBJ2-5	CASSRSRQETQYF	TGTGCCAGCAGTCGGTCGAGGCAAGAGACCCAGTACTTC
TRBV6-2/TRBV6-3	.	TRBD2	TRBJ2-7	CASSRTSRHEQYF	TGTGCCAGCAGCCGGACTAGCAGGCACGAGCAGTACTTC
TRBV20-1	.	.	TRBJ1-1	CSARRSAITEAFF	TGCAGTGCTAGACGCAGTGCAATCACTGAAGCTTTCTTT
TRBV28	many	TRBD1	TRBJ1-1	CASSYRGLNTEAFF	TGTGCCAGCAGCTACAGGGGGCTGAACACTGAAGCTTTCTTT
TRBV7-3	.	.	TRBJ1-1	CASSRSGAGTEAFF	TGTGCCAGCAGCAGGTCGGGGGCGGGCACTGAAGCTTTCTTT
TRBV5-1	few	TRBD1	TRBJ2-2	CASRTGDRLSGELFF	TGCGCCAGCAGGACAGGGGACCGTCTTTCCGGGGAGCTGTTTTTT
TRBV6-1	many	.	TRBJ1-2	CASRGAPDHTESGYTF	TGTGCCAGCAGGGGGGCCCCTGACCATACGGAGAGTGGCTACACCTTC
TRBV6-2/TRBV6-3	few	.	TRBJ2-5	CASRQTSYQETQYF	TGTGCCAGCAGGCAGACATCGTACCAAGAGACCCAGTACTTC
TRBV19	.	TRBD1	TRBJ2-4	CASSPTGGRRAIQYF	TGTGCCAGTAGTCCAACAGGGGGCCGACGGGCCATTCAGTACTTC
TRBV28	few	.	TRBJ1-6	CASSLPDLNSPLHF	TGTGCCAGCAGTCTACCCGACCTTAATTCACCCCTCCACTTT
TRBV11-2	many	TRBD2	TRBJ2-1	CASSHTSGGAIIFEQFF	TGTGCCAGCAGCCACACTAGCGGGGGGGCAATAATCTTTGAGCAGTTCTTC
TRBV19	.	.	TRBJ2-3	CASSSYRRTSTDTQYF	TGTGCCAGTAGTAGCTACAGGAGAACTAGCACAGATACGCAGTATTTT
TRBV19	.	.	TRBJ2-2	CASSIELTTGELFF	TGTGCCAGTAGTATCGAACTTACTACCGGGGAGCTGTTTTTT